A single sample gave rise to the 13 T cell receptor beta chains below, sequenced in a study of blood T cell repertoires in COVID-19. Profiled with immunoSEQ multiplex PCR; TCRdb holds only in-frame clones, not every one. The sample lists approximately 280,000 clones; roughly 88% were seen once. The sequenced material came from peripheral blood. These receptors were taken from a woman aged 65 to 85 with acute or convalescent COVID-19.

This clone was recorded once. V is TRBV6-1 and J is TRBJ1-2; TRBD1 matches at 7 bases. Germline-derived CDR1 and CDR2 are MNHNS and SASEGT. V lost 3 bases to trimming and J lost 5 bases; unmatched junction nucleotides: 6. This CDR3 contains 14 residues. The CDR3 spells CASSDHRGSYGYTF. For the CDR3, the DNA is TGTGCCAGCAGTGACCACAGGGGCAGTTATGGCTACACCTTC.

This chain uses TRBV2 with TRBJ2-7; D is perhaps TRBD1 (5 bases). The CDR3 has 14 amino acids. With 7 bases removed from V and 7 bases from J, the gap between germline ends came to 20 bases. From germline, CDR1 is SNHLY and CDR2 FYNNEI. This CDR3 is CASTGVGPAGEQYF. For the CDR3, the DNA is TGTGCCAGCACCGGAGTGGGTCCCGCAGGGGAGCAGTACTTC.

The CDR3 bases are TGTGCCAGTAGTATGCCCAGGGCGCGGTGGGGCAATCAGCCCCAGCATTTT. Amino acids: CASSMPRARWGNQPQHF. This chain joins TRBV19 and TRBJ1-5; D is perhaps TRBD1 (5 bases). V gave up 3 bases and J gave up 2 bases, with 17 bases separating them. Germline V gene sequence: CDR1 LNHDA, CDR2 SQIVND (reference sequence). This CDR3 contains 17 residues.

The chain has TRBV11-3 and TRBJ1-1; D not resolved. The CDR3 sequence is 13 residues long. Trimming left V 5 bases short and J 1 base short, with 8 bases between. Germline-derived CDR1 and CDR2 are SGHNT and YENEEA. This CDR3 reads CASSLAGNTEAFF. The CDR3 DNA sequence: TGTGCCAGCAGCCTGGCAGGGAACACTGAAGCTTTCTTT. Supplemented by reference TRBV11-3 and TRBJ1-1, the full variable domain reads EAGVVQSPRYKIIEKKQPVAFWCNPISGHNTLYWYLQNLGQGPELLIRYENEEAVDDSQLPKDRFSAERLKGVDSTLKIQPAELGDSAVYLCASSLAGNTEAFFGQGTRLTVV.

This clone occurred once. The CDR3 region is CASRGGQFGRKGDEQYF. Here the CDR3 DNA reads TGTGCCAGCAGAGGTGGGCAGTTCGGCAGGAAGGGGGACGAGCAGTACTTC. This chain uses TRBV9 with TRBJ2-7; a weak D match, TRBD1 (6 bases). From germline, CDR1 is SGDLS and CDR2 YYNGEE. Trimming took off 5 bases at V and 5 bases at J, with 26 bases between the two ends. This CDR3 comprises 17 residues.

The gene calls are TRBV3-1 (or the pseudogene TRBV3-2) and TRBJ1-6; D remains ambiguous. CDR1 and CDR2 (germline): LGHDT, YNNKEL (reference sequence). The CDR3 spans 13 residues. V dropped 2 bases and J dropped 8 bases, with 7 bases sitting between them. The CDR3 sequence is CASSQPGDSPLHF. In nucleotides, the CDR3 is TGTGCCAGCAGCCAACCCGGGGATTCACCCCTCCACTTT.

CDR3 loop: CASSPPGVRGSYEQYF. CDR3 DNA sequence: TGTGCCAGCTCACCACCGGGTGTCAGGGGGTCCTACGAGCAGTACTTC. J is TRBJ2-7 and V is TRBV18; 7 positions agree with TRBD1. J gave up 1 base and V 0 bases, and 6 bases lay outside the gene matches. The CDR3 covers 16 residues. Germline V gives CDR1 KGHSH, CDR2 LQKENI. The full variable domain, rest sourced from reference TRBV18 and TRBJ2-7, is NAGVMQNPRHLVRRRGQEARLRCSPMKGHSHVYWYRQLPEEGLKFMVYLQKENIIDESGMPKERFSAEFPKEGPSILRIQQVVRGDSAAYFCASSPPGVRGSYEQYFGPGTRLTVT.

The chain recombines TRBV6-5 with TRBJ1-6, with TRBD1 identical over 7 bases. There are 15 residues in the CDR3. The ends lost 0 bases at V and 6 bases at J; junction bases unmatched: 2. The V gene's germline CDR1 is MNHEY and CDR2 SVGAGI. The chain's CDR3 is CASSYSNRGNSPLHF. CDR3 sequence (DNA): TGTGCCAGCAGTTACTCGAACAGGGGTAATTCACCCCTCCACTTT.

The CDR3 sequence is CASSQVTLGEQYF. CDR3 nucleotides: TGTGCCAGCAGCCAAGTGACTCTGGGCGAGCAGTACTTC. The V gene is TRBV16, the J gene TRBJ2-7; D is unresolved. Trimming pared 2 bases from V and 6 bases from J, leaving 11 bases between. This CDR3 is 13 amino acids long. Germline assignment: CDR1 KGHSY and CDR2 FQNENV.

The V and J genes are TRBV5-6 and TRBJ2-5, with 7 bases matching TRBD1. CDR1 SGHDT and CDR2 YYEEEE come from the germline V gene. The CDR3 runs 14 residues. The junction had 6 bases not matched to a gene; V was cut back by 4 bases and J by 3 bases. The CDR3 loop reads CASSPGQAEETQYF. The CDR3 bases are TGTGCCAGCAGCCCCGGACAGGCCGAAGAGACCCAGTACTTC.

The chain links TRBV14 to TRBJ2-5, with D unresolved. This CDR3 spans 14 amino acids. Trimming left V 4 bases short and J 4 bases short, with 13 bases between. Germline V CDR1 and CDR2: SGHDN, FVKESK. The CDR3 DNA reads TGTGCCAGCAGCCGACTCGCGCTTGCAGAGACCCAGTACTTC. It translates to CASSRLALAETQYF.

V and J are TRBV5-1 and TRBJ2-1; a possible D gene is TRBD1 (6 bases). Germline-derived CDR1 and CDR2 are SGHRS and YFSETQ. The ends were cut back, 2 bases at V and 5 bases at J, with 14 bases in the middle. CDR3 length: 15 residues. CDR3 loop: CASSFPAGANNEQFF. The CDR3 coding sequence is TGCGCCAGCAGCTTCCCGGCAGGGGCCAACAATGAGCAGTTCTTC.

This chain connects TRBV7-2 to TRBJ2-7, with 9 bases aligning to TRBD1. Germline loops: CDR1 SGHTA, CDR2 FQGNSA. V shed 5 bases and J 3 bases; nucleotides not matched to a gene: 8. The CDR3 totals 15 residues. In DNA form, the CDR3 reads TGTGCCAGCAGCAGAGACGGGACAGGGAACTACGAGCAGTACTTC. It translates to CASSRDGTGNYEQYF.